This T cell receptor beta chain was retrieved from a study of shared clonotypes between healthy human individuals. Profiled with immunoSEQ multiplex PCR; TCRdb holds only in-frame clones, not every one. The table lists approximately 2,000,000 clones, just over 90% of them singletons, with 1.5% to 2% in the top ten. It was CD45RO-negative cells, positively selected for CCR7, that made up naive CD8 cells, with terminally differentiated effector memory CD45RA+ cells excluded. V shed 5 bases and J shed 5 bases, with 16 bases lying between them. CDR3 length: 14 residues. Germline V lookup: CDR1 SGHDN, CDR2 FVKESK.

The sequencing input was naive CD8+ T cells from PBMCs. The chain carries TRBV14 and TRBJ2-7; TRBD2 is a possible D gene (6 bases). This receptor was identified in a man aged 18 to 29 in good health. Some clones in this sample may be carry-over from other donors' samples. DNA for the CDR3: TGTGCCAGCAGCGAGACTAGGTGGGGGGACGAGCAGTACTTC. It translates to CASSETRWGDEQYF.